What follows are 3 T cell receptor beta chains derived from one specimen sequenced in a study of blood T cell repertoires in COVID-19 (dated by TCRdb to 2018 to 2021). The library was produced with the immunoSEQ multiplex PCR assay. TCRdb holds this immuneACCESS table with in-frame rearrangements only. Some clones are missing; in checked studies, unresolved V genes explain under half, and the rest has no known cause. A total of some 80,000 clones appear in this sample, 90% of them only once. Jointly, the top ten make up about 2.5% of the sample. The source material was peripheral blood. Receptors were obtained from a human donor in a cohort sampled during active COVID-19.

The J gene is TRBJ1-2, the V gene TRBV10-3; 8 bases line up with TRBD1. CDR3 length: 15 residues. Trimming cost V 6 bases and J 3 bases; bases outside gene matches: 9. Germline loops: CDR1 ENHRY, CDR2 SYGVKD. The CDR3 here is CAISPLDRDDYGYTF. For the CDR3, the DNA is TGTGCCATCAGCCCTTTGGACAGGGACGACTATGGCTACACCTTC.

The chain is built from TRBV3-1 (or the pseudogene TRBV3-2) and TRBJ1-5; D perhaps matches TRBD1 (5 bases). The CDR3 extends over 19 amino acids. V was pared by 3 bases and J by 2 bases, with 23 bases between. Germline V gene lookup returns CDR1 LGHDT and CDR2 YNNKEL (reference sequence). The CDR3 loop is CASSQFGGEEWVGNQPQHF. In nucleotides, the CDR3 is TGTGCCAGCAGCCAGTTTGGGGGGGAAGAGTGGGTTGGCAATCAGCCCCAGCATTTT.

The chain has TRBV14 and TRBJ1-1, with D hard to call. Germline CDR1 and CDR2: SGHDN and FVKESK. V was trimmed by 3 bases and J by 0 bases, leaving 8 bases between them. The CDR3 is made up of 14 amino acids. CDR3 coding DNA: TGTGCCAGCAGCCAGACGGGGATGAACACTGAAGCTTTCTTT. This encodes CASSQTGMNTEAFF.